This TCR beta chain emerged from a study of blood T cell repertoires in COVID-19 (dated by TCRdb to about 2020). Background for the entire study: Samples from collaborators originated in the United States, Italy and Spain and spanned both the acute and convalescent phases of COVID-19. Deeply sampled blood TCRbeta repertoires from subjects exposed to, actively infected with, or recovered from COVID-19 were included in the dataset. Samples came from the ongoing ImmuneRACE study (first 160 participants) plus 1,254 subjects from 6 global collaborators. The material from the prospective study consisted of cDNA or gDNA derived from T cells, B-cell-depleted T cells, or PBMCs. Sample metadata almost always included a de-identified subject ID, COVID-19 status, age in years and sex. A freely available public database, intended as a resource for researchers studying the immune response to SARS-CoV-2, is where the repertoires were released. Where available, HLA class I and class II types were obtained from metadata supplied by the sample provider rather than from assay-based typing.

Trimming accounts for 6 bases at V and 9 bases at J, while the number of junction bases matched to no gene is 15. The CDR3 starts with the cysteine, ends with the phenylalanine, and has 17 residues. CDR3 DNA only is kept here, 51 bases in frame from base 1. Per the germline V gene, LGHNA is the CDR1 and YSLEER is the CDR2. In the prospective study, participants were roughly 18 to 100 years old, resided in fewer than 25 geographic areas of the United States, and were enrolled through a virtual design. Cohort assignment in the prospective study relied on participant-reported clinical history from a screening survey and a study questionnaire. Recovered participants in ImmuneRACE Cohort 3 were defined as having two consecutive negative NP/OP PCR tests, clearance from a healthcare professional, or resolution of symptoms. Each participant in the prospective study had whole blood, serum and a nasopharyngeal or oropharyngeal swab collected by mobile phlebotomists. Additional blood draws and questionnaires over an approximately two-month period could optionally be provided by prospective study participants. Before DNA extraction, blood samples from the prospective study were shipped at room temperature or frozen.

Broad study findings and their caveats: The quantity of clinical and demographic metadata differed by source and by participant and was supplied without curation.

TCRbeta CDR3 regions were amplified from genomic DNA using the immunoSEQ Assay, a bias-controlled multiplex PCR. The source study handled its data this way. The number of nucleated cells in each sample was estimated by amplification of reference gene primers within the assay. Sequence reads were collapsed and filtered to measure the absolute abundance of every unique TCRbeta CDR3 rearrangement. For each sample, productive Simpson clonality was calculated by taking the square root of Simpson's diversity index across productive rearrangements. The immuneACCESS repertoire file appears here via TCRdb, limited to in-frame rearrangements. These files lack a portion of the clones; in checked studies, under half of the deficit traces to unresolved V genes, and the cause of the others is not known. V, J and clone size are those of that table, while D and trimming were read from the DNA. The sample data list roughly 190,000 clones, and about four fifths of these were observed just once. In total, the top ten clones hold roughly 12% of the sample.

As for this clone: What this receptor recognizes is not known. Base qualities are missing; no much larger clone stands one base away.

The receptor comes from a man aged 40-50 years who had recovered from COVID-19. The sequenced sample was PBMCs or T cells enriched from blood (not recorded which). The chain uses TRBV4-3 and TRBJ2-1; TRBD2 agrees with 12 junctional bases. The CDR3 protein is CASSPVSTSGRFGEQFF. In nucleotides, the sequence is TGCGCCAGCAGTCCAGTTTCGACTAGCGGGAGATTCGGTGAGCAGTTCTTC.